Below are 15 T cell receptor beta chains sequenced from a single sample in a study of blood T cell repertoires in COVID-19. TCRdb's copy holds only in-frame clones and misses some; the assay was immunoSEQ multiplex PCR. Altogether more than 200,000 clones are present, approximately 86% being singletons, with the ten largest covering under 2%. Sequenced sample: peripheral blood. Receptor source: a man aged 25 to 40 with active or convalescent COVID-19.

CDR3 in DNA: TGTGCCAGCAGTAGCGAAGCGGGGGGCCCTCTCGCGCAGTATTTT. Translation gives CASSSEAGGPLAQYF. This chain uses TRBV6-5 with TRBJ2-3; the match to TRBD2 covers 9 bases. V trimming: 5 bases; J trimming: 10 bases; junction bases outside the gene matches: 13. CDR3 length: 15 amino acids. The germline V gene has CDR1 MNHEY and CDR2 SVGAGI.

The chain links TRBV7-2 to TRBJ1-2; possibly TRBD1 for D (6 bases). This CDR3 is 16 amino acids long. The germline gives CDR1 SGHTA, CDR2 FQGNSA. Trimming cost V 1 base and J 7 bases, with 19 bases left between them. The CDR3 is CASSLVLAGDMSGYTF. The CDR3 bases are TGTGCCAGCAGCTTAGTGTTGGCAGGGGATATGAGTGGCTACACCTTC.

The rearrangement joins TRBV7-3 to TRBJ2-1; 7 bases fit TRBD2. The V gene end was trimmed by 8 bases and the J gene end by 7 bases; junction bases not matched to a gene: 14. CDR3 length: 15 amino acids. Germline V gene lookup returns CDR1 SGHTA and CDR2 FQGTGA. CDR3 nucleotides: TGTGCCAGCCCGCTTGGGGGACTACCCTTGAATGAGCAGTTCTTC. This translates into CASPLGGLPLNEQFF.

The chain is built from TRBV5-1 and TRBJ1-5, with D perhaps matching TRBD1 (6 bases). Germline V gives CDR1 SGHRS, CDR2 YFSETQ. The length of the CDR3 is 17 residues. The V end lost 1 base, the J end lost 5 bases, and 19 bases lay between the germline ends. CDR3 protein: CASSLYVNRDPDQPQHF. CDR3 DNA: TGCGCCAGCAGCTTGTATGTGAACAGGGATCCCGATCAGCCCCAGCATTTT.

The chain employs TRBV2 and TRBJ2-1; no clear D gene. Germline CDR1 and CDR2: SNHLY and FYNNEI. The CDR3 consists of 13 residues. V shed 5 bases and J shed 0 bases, with 5 bases lying between them. CDR3 DNA sequence: TGTGCCAGCAGTCCCTCCTCCTACAATGAGCAGTTCTTC. Encoded protein: CASSPSSYNEQFF.

The rearrangement uses TRBV27 and TRBJ2-3; D perhaps matches TRBD1 (6 bases). The CDR3 is 12 amino acids. Germline-derived CDR1 and CDR2 are MNHEY and SMNVEV (reference sequence). Trimming pared 6 bases from V and 4 bases from J, leaving 8 bases between. The chain's CDR3 is CASRTGSDTQYF. CDR3 nucleotide sequence: TGTGCCAGCAGGACAGGTTCAGATACGCAGTATTTT.

The V and J genes are TRBV24-1 and TRBJ1-1, with 7 bases fitting TRBD1. The J segment lost 1 base and the V segment lost 7 bases, leaving 8 bases of the junction unmatched. The CDR3 runs to 15 residues. Germline loops: CDR1 KGHDR, CDR2 SFDVKD. The CDR3 DNA follows: TGTGCCACCAGGGGGGCCGGGACAGAGAACACTGAAGCTTTCTTT. Protein sequence: CATRGAGTENTEAFF.

The chain combines TRBV4-1 with TRBJ2-7; D remains ambiguous. V dropped 0 bases and J dropped 3 bases, with 9 bases sitting between them. Germline V CDR1 and CDR2: MGHRA, YSYEKL. There are 14 residues in the CDR3. The CDR3 loop reads CASSQEEQSYEQYF. In DNA form, the CDR3 reads TGCGCCAGCAGCCAAGAAGAACAGAGCTACGAGCAGTACTTC.

This chain connects TRBV4-2 to TRBJ2-2; D is perhaps TRBD2 (5 bases). The V gene lost 10 bases and the J gene lost 8 bases, with 23 bases spanning the gap. This CDR3 contains 15 residues. CDR1 is LGHNA and CDR2 is YNFKEQ in the germline V gene. The CDR3 loop reads CATKPPAASMGELFF. CDR3 bases: TGTGCCACCAAACCCCCCGCGGCTAGCATGGGGGAGCTGTTTTTT.

CDR3 sequence (DNA): TGTGCCAGCAGCCCCCTAGCGATGGCCTTTGAGCAGTTCTTC. This codes for CASSPLAMAFEQFF. This sequence joins TRBV7-2 and TRBJ2-1; D may be TRBD2 (6 bases). V lost 5 bases, J lost 9 bases, and 17 bases lay in between. The CDR3 is 14 residues long. Germline V lookup: CDR1 SGHTA, CDR2 FQGNSA.

This chain links TRBV9 with TRBJ1-4; 7 positions match TRBD1. V lost 0 bases, J lost 4 bases, and 12 bases stayed unmatched. This CDR3 has 18 residues. The germline V gene has CDR1 SGDLS and CDR2 YYNGEE. CDR3 sequence (DNA): TGTGCCAGCAGCGTAGGAGCGGTAGGGGGCACAGGTAATGAAAAACTGTTTTTT. Translating it yields CASSVGAVGGTGNEKLFF.

CDR3 sequence (DNA): TGTGCCAGCAGCGTCTCCGGGACTAGCCCGTTCTTC. It translates to CASSVSGTSPFF. The chain joins TRBV11-2 to TRBJ2-1, with 9 bases that match TRBD2. CDR1 and CDR2 (germline): SGHAT, FQNNGV. This CDR3 contains 12 residues. The V segment lost 5 bases and the J segment 15 bases; nucleotides outside the gene matches: 8.

The rearrangement uses TRBV6-5 and TRBJ2-7; no reliable D call. This CDR3 is 14 amino acids long. CDR1 is MNHEY and CDR2 is SVGAGI in the germline V gene. V lost 6 bases to trimming and J lost 2 bases, with 14 bases between them. CDR3 coding DNA: TGTGCCAGCAGACGAGTCGCCAATCCCTACGAGCAGTACTTC. Amino acid sequence: CASRRVANPYEQYF.

CDR3 sequence: CSVGQGSKEKLFF. The CDR3 DNA reads TGCAGCGTAGGACAGGGCTCGAAGGAAAAACTGTTTTTT. This chain links TRBV29-1 with TRBJ1-4; 8 nucleotides agree with TRBD1. With V trimmed by 6 bases and J by 8 bases, 8 bases remained unmatched. The CDR3 covers 13 residues. Germline CDR1 is SQVTM and CDR2 is ANQGSEA.

The rearrangement uses TRBV5-6 and TRBJ1-1; D is uncertain. CDR3 length: 14 amino acids. CDR1 and CDR2 (germline): SGHDT, YYEEEE. V was shortened by 2 bases and J by 2 bases, with 10 bases between the two germline ends. The chain's CDR3 is CASSFRGINTEAFF. CDR3 nucleotide sequence: TGTGCCAGCAGCTTCCGGGGAATAAACACTGAAGCTTTCTTT.